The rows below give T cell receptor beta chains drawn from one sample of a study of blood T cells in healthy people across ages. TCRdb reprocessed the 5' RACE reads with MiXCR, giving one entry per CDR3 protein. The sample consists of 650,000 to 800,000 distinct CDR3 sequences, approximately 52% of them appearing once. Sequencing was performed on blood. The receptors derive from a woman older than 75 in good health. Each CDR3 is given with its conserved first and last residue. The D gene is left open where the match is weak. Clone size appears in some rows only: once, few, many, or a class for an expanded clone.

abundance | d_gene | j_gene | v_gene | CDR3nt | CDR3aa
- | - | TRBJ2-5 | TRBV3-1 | TGTGCCAGCAGCCAAGCGGCATCCCCCGCGGAGACCCAGTACTTC | CASSQAASPAETQYF
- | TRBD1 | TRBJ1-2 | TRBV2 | TGTGCCAGCAGTGAGGAACAGGGGGCCTCTGGCTACACCTTC | CASSEEQGASGYTF
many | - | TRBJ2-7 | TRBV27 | TGTGCCAGCAGTTTAACAAGGGCGGGAAGCATCGGGGAGCAGTACTTC | CASSLTRAGSIGEQYF
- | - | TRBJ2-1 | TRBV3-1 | TGCGCCAGCAGCCAAGATCTGGTCGGTCAGAGAGAGCAGTTCTTC | CASSQDLVGQREQFF
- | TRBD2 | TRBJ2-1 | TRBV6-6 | TGTGCCAGCAGACCCCTAGCGGGAGGGGACGATGAGCAGTTCTTC | CASRPLAGGDDEQFF
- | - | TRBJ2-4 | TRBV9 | TGTGCCAGCAGCGTAGACATGGGGGATCACATTCAGTACTTC | CASSVDMGDHIQYF
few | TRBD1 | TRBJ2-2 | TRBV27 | TGTGCCAGCAGTTTAGCCCCGGGACAGGGCACCACCGGGGAGCTGTTTTTT | CASSLAPGQGTTGELFF
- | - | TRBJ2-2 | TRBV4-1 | TGCGCCAGCAGCGGGCGACAGGACTATAACACCGGGGAGCTGTTTTTT | CASSGRQDYNTGELFF
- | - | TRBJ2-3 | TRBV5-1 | TGCGCCAGCAGCTTGAGTACTAGCATAGATACGCAGTATTTT | CASSLSTSIDTQYF
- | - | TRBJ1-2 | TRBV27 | TGTGCCAGCAGTCCAGGAACAGGAGGGGTCTATGGCTACACCTTC | CASSPGTGGVYGYTF
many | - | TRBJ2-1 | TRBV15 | TGTGCCACCAGCAGAGATTTAGGGGGGAGACAGTTGCATGAGCAGTTCTTC | CATSRDLGGRQLHEQFF
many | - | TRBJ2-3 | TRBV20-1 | TGCAGTGCTAATAATCTGGCAGAAGATACGCAGTATTTT | CSANNLAEDTQYF
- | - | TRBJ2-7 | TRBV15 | TGTGCCACCAGAAAGCTGAATACAGGGGCGGGGGAACCTTCCTACGAGCAGTACTTC | CATRKLNTGAGEPSYEQYF
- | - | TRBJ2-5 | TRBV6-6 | TGTGCCAGCAAACAGGGTCCCGGTCAAGAGACCCAGTACTTC | CASKQGPGQETQYF
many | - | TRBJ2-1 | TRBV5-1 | TGCGCCAGCAGCTTTGGGGCTGGGGGGCTTGGCAATGAGCAGTTCTTC | CASSFGAGGLGNEQFF
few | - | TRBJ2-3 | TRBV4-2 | TGTGCCAGCAGCCAAGATCGTGGAGATACGCAGTATTTT | CASSQDRGDTQYF
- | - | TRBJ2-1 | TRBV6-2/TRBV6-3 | TGTGCCAGCAGCGACAGGAATGAGCAGTTCTTC | CASSDRNEQFF
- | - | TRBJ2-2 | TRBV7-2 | TGTGCCAGCAGCGCACGGGCGACCTCCGGGGAGCTGTTTTTT | CASSARATSGELFF
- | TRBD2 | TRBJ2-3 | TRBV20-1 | TGCAGTGCTAGAGGGCGGGGGGGCAGTGGTACGCAGTATTTT | CSARGRGGSGTQYF
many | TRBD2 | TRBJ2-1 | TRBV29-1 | TGCAGCGGCTCCTCAGGGACTAGCGTTCAGCGTGAGCAGTTCTTC | CSGSSGTSVQREQFF
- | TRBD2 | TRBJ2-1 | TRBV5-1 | TGCGCCAGCAGCTTGGGACTAGCGGACCTTTCCTCCTACAATGAGCAGTTCTTC | CASSLGLADLSSYNEQFF
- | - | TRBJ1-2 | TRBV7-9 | TGTGCCAGCAGCCAAGGTGGCTACACCTTC | CASSQGGYTF
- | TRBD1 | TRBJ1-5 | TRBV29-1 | TGCAGCGTTGGACAGGGAATTGATCAGCCCCAGCATTTT | CSVGQGIDQPQHF
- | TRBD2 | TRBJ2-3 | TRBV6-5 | TGTGCCAGCAGTTACTCGGGGAGCGGGAAGACAGATACGCAGTATTTT | CASSYSGSGKTDTQYF
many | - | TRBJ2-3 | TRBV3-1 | TGTGCCAGCAGCCACCGGGGACCTTACTCGCAGTATTTT | CASSHRGPYSQYF
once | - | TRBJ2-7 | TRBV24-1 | TGTGCCACCAGTGCTGGGACGGCCTACGAGCAGTACTTC | CATSAGTAYEQYF
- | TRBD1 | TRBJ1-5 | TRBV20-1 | TGCAGTGCTGGACAGGGGGCCAGCAATCAGCCCCAGCATTTT | CSAGQGASNQPQHF
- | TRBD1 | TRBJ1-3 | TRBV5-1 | TGCGCCAGCAGCTTGGTTTCAGGGGGCTCTGGAAACACCATATATTTT | CASSLVSGGSGNTIYF
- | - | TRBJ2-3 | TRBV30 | TGTGCCTGGAGTCGGAGGAGCACAGATACGCAGTATTTT | CAWSRRSTDTQYF
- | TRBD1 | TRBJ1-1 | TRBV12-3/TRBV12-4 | TGTGCCAGCAGGCCGGGGACAGGGGGGGGTGAAGCTTTCTTT | CASRPGTGGGEAFF
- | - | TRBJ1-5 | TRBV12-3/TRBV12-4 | TGTGCCAGCAGTTTACACAGGCGGCCGGTAACATACCAGCCCCAGCATTTT | CASSLHRRPVTYQPQHF
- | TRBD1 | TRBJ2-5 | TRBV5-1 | TGCGCCAGCAGCAAACGGACAGGAGAGACCCAGTACTTC | CASSKRTGETQYF
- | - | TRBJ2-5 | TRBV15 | TGTGCCACCAGCAGAGCTCCTACAGGGTACCAAGAGACCCAGTACTTC | CATSRAPTGYQETQYF
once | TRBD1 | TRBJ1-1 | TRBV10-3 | TGTGCCATCAGCATTAGACAGGGGTTTGGTGACACTGAAGCTTTCTTT | CAISIRQGFGDTEAFF
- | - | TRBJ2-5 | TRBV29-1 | TGCAGCGTTGCAAAGACAGTTCAAGAGACCCAGTACTTC | CSVAKTVQETQYF
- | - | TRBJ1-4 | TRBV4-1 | TGCGCCAGCAGCCCACCAGTGGCAGCAACTAATGAAAAACTGTTTTTT | CASSPPVAATNEKLFF
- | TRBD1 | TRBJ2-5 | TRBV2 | TGTGCCAGCAGTGAGAGGACAGGGCGGGTAGAGACCCAGTACTTC | CASSERTGRVETQYF
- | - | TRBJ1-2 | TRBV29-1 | TGCAGCGTTGAAGGACAGGATGGCTACACCTTC | CSVEGQDGYTF
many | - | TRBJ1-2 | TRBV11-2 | TGTGCCAGCAGCTTAGCCGTAGCTAACTATGGCTACACCTTC | CASSLAVANYGYTF
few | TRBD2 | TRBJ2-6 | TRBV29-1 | TGCAGTACCCCCGCAAGGGAGGGCTCTGGGGCCAACGTCCTGACTTTC | CSTPAREGSGANVLTF
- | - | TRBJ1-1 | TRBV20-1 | TGCAGTGCTAGACTAAGGTGGAACACTGAAGCTTTCTTT | CSARLRWNTEAFF
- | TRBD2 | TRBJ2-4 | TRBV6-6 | TGTGCCAGCAGTTACGCGGGAGCATCGGCCAAAAACATTCAGTACTTC | CASSYAGASAKNIQYF
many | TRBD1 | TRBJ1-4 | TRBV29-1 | TGCAGCGGTCTACGGAGGGGGCGCGATGAAAAACTGTTTTTT | CSGLRRGRDEKLFF
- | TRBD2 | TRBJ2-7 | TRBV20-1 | TGCAGTGCTAGCGGGGGGGTGTCCTACGAGCAGTACTTC | CSASGGVSYEQYF
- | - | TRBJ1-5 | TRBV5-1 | TGCGCCAGCAGCTTGGAGCGCCCCTATCAGCCCCAGCATTTT | CASSLERPYQPQHF
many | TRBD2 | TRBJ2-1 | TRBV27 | TGTGCCAGCAACCGGGAGGGCCGGTCCAATGAGCAGTTCTTC | CASNREGRSNEQFF
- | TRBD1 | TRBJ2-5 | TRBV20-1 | TGCAGTGCTAGTGGACAGGGGTACAAGGAGCAGTACTTC | CSASGQGYKEQYF
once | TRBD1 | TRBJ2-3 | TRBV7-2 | TGTGCCAGCAGCTTAATTGGGCGACCGGGACAGGGCACAGATACGCAGTATTTT | CASSLIGRPGQGTDTQYF
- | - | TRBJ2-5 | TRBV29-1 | TGCAGCGTGGACCGACCTCCTGGAGAGACCCAGTACTTC | CSVDRPPGETQYF